Listed below are T cell receptor beta chains from one sample, sequenced in a study of CD8+CD57+ T cells in acquired aplastic anemia. TCRdb used MiXCR to reprocess the reads, holding one entry per CDR3 protein. The sample comprises about 200,000 distinct CDR3 sequences, roughly two thirds of which are singletons, and roughly three fifths rests with the top ten. The material sequenced was sorted CD4+, CD8+, or CD8+CD57+ T cells (not recorded which) from PBMCs. The receptors stem from a human donor with aplastic anemia. Both conserved end residues are part of each CDR3. The order of the fields is V gene, CDR3 length, J gene, clone size, D gene, CDR3 protein, CDR3 DNA. D genes are given only for firm matches. Clone size is shown for a subset of rows, as once, few, many or a class of expanded clone.

TRBV9	15	TRBJ2-7	.	TRBD2	CASSVDLGRAYEQYF	TGTGCCAGCAGCGTAGATCTAGGGAGGGCCTACGAGCAGTACTTC
TRBV24-1	12	TRBJ1-2	.	TRBD1	CATSERQGEYTF	TGTGCCACCAGTGAGCGACAGGGCGAATACACCTTC
TRBV10-3	13	TRBJ2-5	few	.	CAISPQRGETQYF	TGTGCCATCAGTCCGCAAAGGGGGGAGACCCAGTACTTC
TRBV6-6	13	TRBJ1-1	.	TRBD1	CASAGQGRTEAFF	TGTGCCAGCGCCGGACAGGGAAGAACTGAAGCTTTCTTT
TRBV20-1	15	TRBJ1-2	.	.	CSARDAGLSSYGYTF	TGCAGTGCTAGAGATGCGGGACTTTCGAGCTATGGCTACACCTTC
TRBV7-8	14	TRBJ2-7	.	.	CASSLGLGWYEQYF	TGTGCCAGCAGCTTAGGGCTAGGATGGTACGAGCAGTACTTC
TRBV12-3/TRBV12-4	19	TRBJ1-5	few	TRBD1	CASSLRGGYRGGRVQPQHF	TGTGCCAGCAGTTTAAGGGGGGGGTACAGGGGAGGTCGGGTACAGCCCCAGCATTTT
TRBV15	15	TRBJ1-6	.	.	CATSRYTSRYSPLHF	TGTGCCACCAGCAGGTACACTTCAAGGTATTCACCCCTCCACTTT
TRBV9	15	TRBJ2-7	many	.	CASSVDVGISYEQYF	TGTGCCAGCAGCGTAGATGTGGGTATTTCCTACGAGCAGTACTTC
TRBV20-1	16	TRBJ1-1	.	TRBD1	CSAREGDRGVRTEAFF	TGCAGTGCTAGAGAGGGTGACAGGGGAGTACGCACTGAAGCTTTCTTT
TRBV15	14	TRBJ1-3	.	.	CASSPGPGGNTIYF	TGTGCCAGCAGCCCAGGACCCGGCGGAAACACCATATATTTT
TRBV24-1	15	TRBJ2-5	many	TRBD2	CATSDRGGGQETQYF	TGTGCCACCAGTGATCGGGGGGGGGGCCAAGAGACCCAGTACTTC
TRBV5-1	16	TRBJ2-3	.	.	CASSLEEGGRTDTQYF	TGCGCCAGCAGCTTGGAGGAGGGGGGGCGAACAGATACGCAGTATTTT
TRBV7-2	14	TRBJ2-3	few	.	CASSLGTVRDTQYF	TGTGCCAGCAGCTTAGGCACAGTACGAGACACGCAGTATTTT
TRBV2	17	TRBJ2-7	.	TRBD2	CASSSSVGLAGRYEQYF	TGTGCCAGCAGCTCATCCGTGGGACTAGCGGGAAGATACGAGCAGTACTTC
TRBV20-1	14	TRBJ1-1	.	.	CSAIPAGTSTPGPF	TGCAGTGCCATACCGGCCGGGACGTCGACTCCAGGGCCCTTT
TRBV24-1	17	TRBJ2-1	.	TRBD1	CATSAHSGQGNPNEQFF	TGTGCCACCAGTGCCCACTCCGGACAGGGAAATCCCAATGAGCAGTTCTTC
TRBV7-2	17	TRBJ2-2	.	.	CASSLDRAGTNTGELFF	TGTGCCAGCAGCTTAGATCGGGCAGGGACGAACACCGGGGAGCTGTTTTTT
TRBV15	19	TRBJ2-5	.	TRBD1	CATSGGILPGQYMQETQYF	TGTGCCACCAGCGGTGGAATTCTACCGGGACAGTATATGCAAGAGACCCAGTACTTC
TRBV12-5	14	TRBJ1-1	once	.	CASTGAGRATEAFF	TGTGCTAGTACTGGGGCAGGGCGAGCCACTGAAGCTTTCTTT
TRBV6-5	14	TRBJ1-6	.	.	CASSYGKEGSPLHF	TGTGCCAGCAGTTACGGCAAGGAGGGTTCACCCCTCCACTTT
TRBV27	13	TRBJ1-6	many	.	CASSLGLRSPLHF	TGTGCCAGCAGTTTGGGGCTTCGATCACCCCTCCACTTT
TRBV7-9	14	TRBJ1-2	many	.	CASSLDSTGEGYTF	TGTGCCAGCAGCTTAGATAGCACAGGAGAGGGCTACACCTTC
TRBV10-1	15	TRBJ2-1	.	.	CASSESVAGGNEQFF	TGCGCCAGCAGTGAGTCAGTAGCTGGGGGCAATGAGCAGTTCTTC
TRBV5-4	14	TRBJ2-3	.	.	CASSFYGGTDTQYF	TGTGCCAGCAGCTTTTACGGGGGCACAGATACGCAGTATTTT
TRBV29-1	11	TRBJ1-1	.	.	CSVEGITEAFF	TGCAGCGTCGAGGGTATCACTGAAGCTTTCTTT
TRBV7-2	14	TRBJ2-7	.	.	CASSLRPVVREQYF	TGTGCCAGCAGCTTACGCCCGGTGGTGCGTGAGCAGTACTTC
TRBV7-9	14	TRBJ1-6	once	.	CASSVRVNNSPLHF	TGTGCCAGCAGCGTCAGGGTTAATAATTCACCCCTCCACTTT
TRBV7-3	16	TRBJ2-3	.	TRBD2	CASSSRGLADTDTQYF	TGTGCCAGCAGCTCCCGAGGACTAGCGGACACAGATACGCAGTATTTT
TRBV10-3	15	TRBJ1-1	.	TRBD1	CAISESGGRNTEAFF	TGTGCCATCAGTGAATCAGGGGGAAGGAACACTGAAGCTTTCTTT
TRBV7-3	11	TRBJ2-2	.	.	CASAVTGELLF	TGTGCCAGCGCTGTTACCGGGGAGCTGCTTTTT
TRBV5-4	16	TRBJ2-7	.	.	CASSHAAGGRTYEQYF	TGTGCCAGCAGCCACGCAGCCGGGGGCCGGACGTACGAGCAGTACTTC
TRBV7-6	13	TRBJ2-7	few	.	CASSSARADEQYF	TGTGCCAGCAGTTCGGCCCGGGCGGACGAGCAGTACTTC
TRBV5-1	15	TRBJ1-6	.	TRBD1	CASSPTDRGQSPLHF	TGCGCCAGCAGTCCCACTGACAGGGGACAATCACCCCTCCACTTT
TRBV12-3/TRBV12-4	14	TRBJ2-7	.	.	CASSPGTPWGEQYF	TGTGCCAGCAGTCCCGGGACGCCGTGGGGGGAGCAGTACTTC
TRBV11-3	14	TRBJ2-1	once	TRBD2	CASSLGGRDNEQFF	TGTGCCAGCAGCTTAGGCGGGAGGGACAATGAGCAGTTCTTC
TRBV6-6	18	TRBJ2-7	many	TRBD2	CASSPPGLAGAPRDEQYF	TGTGCCAGCAGCCCACCTGGACTAGCGGGGGCCCCCCGGGACGAGCAGTACTTC
TRBV20-1	14	TRBJ2-3	.	.	CSARDMRGSDTQYF	TGCAGTGCTAGAGATATGAGGGGGTCAGATACGCAGTATTTT
TRBV14	14	TRBJ2-2	once	.	CASSQEITRGELFF	TGTGCCAGCAGCCAAGAAATAACACGAGGGGAGCTGTTTTTT
TRBV3-1	13	TRBJ2-3	.	.	CASSPDREDTQYF	TGTGCCAGCAGCCCCGACCGCGAAGATACGCAGTATTTT
TRBV9	13	TRBJ1-2	.	TRBD1	CASGRTGGFGYTF	TGTGCCAGCGGTCGGACAGGTGGCTTTGGCTACACCTTC
TRBV2	15	TRBJ2-5	.	.	CASSHGILDVETQYF	TGCGCCAGCAGCCACGGCATTCTGGATGTGGAGACCCAGTACTTC
TRBV9	14	TRBJ2-7	.	.	CASSVDIKGLEQYF	TGTGCCAGCAGCGTAGATATAAAGGGGCTCGAGCAGTACTTC
TRBV15	12	TRBJ2-1	.	.	CATSKGFDEQFF	TGTGCCACCAGCAAAGGGTTCGATGAGCAGTTCTTC
TRBV5-1	14	TRBJ2-7	few	.	CASRPDGASYEQYF	TGCGCCAGCAGGCCGGACGGAGCCTCCTACGAGCAGTACTTC
TRBV4-2	14	TRBJ2-1	many	.	CASSQPGPQNEQFF	TGTGCCAGCAGCCAACCGGGACCCCAGAATGAGCAGTTCTTC
TRBV27	13	TRBJ2-7	many	.	CASSSQSSYEQYF	TGTGCCAGCAGTTCGCAGAGCAGCTACGAGCAGTACTTC
TRBV6-5	14	TRBJ1-6	.	.	CASSDQGNNSPLHF	TGTGCCAGCAGCGATCAGGGAAATAATTCACCCCTCCACTTT
TRBV6-4	12	TRBJ2-7	.	TRBD1	CASSPGQGEQYF	TGTGCCAGCAGTCCGGGACAGGGCGAGCAGTACTTC
TRBV14	17	TRBJ2-2	.	.	CASSLTWGATNTGELFF	TGTGCCAGCAGCCTGACCTGGGGAGCAACGAACACCGGGGAGCTGTTTTTT
TRBV9	15	TRBJ2-3	many	.	CASSVRLDSTDTQYF	TGTGCCAGCAGCGTTCGACTAGACAGCACAGATACGCAGTATTTT
TRBV12-3/TRBV12-4	15	TRBJ1-2	many	.	CASSPSPASNYGYTF	TGTGCCAGCAGCCCTTCTCCAGCCTCTAACTATGGCTACACCTTC
TRBV2	17	TRBJ1-5	.	.	CASRREGGLYSNQPQHF	TGTGCCAGCAGGCGTGAGGGGGGACTGTATAGCAATCAGCCCCAGCATTTT
TRBV24-1	15	TRBJ2-1	.	TRBD1	CATSISGQGYNEQFF	TGTGCCACCAGCATCTCAGGACAGGGGTACAATGAGCAGTTCTTC
TRBV10-1	16	TRBJ2-5	.	.	CASRCGRSAVLGSQYF	TGCGCCAGCAGGTGCGGTCGGTCGGCCGTCCTAGGGTCCCAGTACTTC
TRBV20-1	14	TRBJ1-4	.	TRBD1	CSAPGGANNEKLFF	TGCAGTGCTCCAGGGGGGGCCAATAATGAAAAACTGTTTTTT
TRBV18	13	TRBJ2-7	.	.	CASSPTGSHEQYF	TGTGCCAGCTCCCCCACAGGGTCCCACGAGCAGTACTTC
TRBV19	15	TRBJ2-1	.	.	CASSIGLAVANEQFF	TGTGCCAGTAGTATCGGTCTAGCCGTAGCGAATGAGCAGTTCTTC
TRBV19	14	TRBJ1-4	once	TRBD1	CASSLTGGGEKLFF	TGTGCCAGTAGTCTGACAGGGGGCGGTGAAAAACTGTTTTTT